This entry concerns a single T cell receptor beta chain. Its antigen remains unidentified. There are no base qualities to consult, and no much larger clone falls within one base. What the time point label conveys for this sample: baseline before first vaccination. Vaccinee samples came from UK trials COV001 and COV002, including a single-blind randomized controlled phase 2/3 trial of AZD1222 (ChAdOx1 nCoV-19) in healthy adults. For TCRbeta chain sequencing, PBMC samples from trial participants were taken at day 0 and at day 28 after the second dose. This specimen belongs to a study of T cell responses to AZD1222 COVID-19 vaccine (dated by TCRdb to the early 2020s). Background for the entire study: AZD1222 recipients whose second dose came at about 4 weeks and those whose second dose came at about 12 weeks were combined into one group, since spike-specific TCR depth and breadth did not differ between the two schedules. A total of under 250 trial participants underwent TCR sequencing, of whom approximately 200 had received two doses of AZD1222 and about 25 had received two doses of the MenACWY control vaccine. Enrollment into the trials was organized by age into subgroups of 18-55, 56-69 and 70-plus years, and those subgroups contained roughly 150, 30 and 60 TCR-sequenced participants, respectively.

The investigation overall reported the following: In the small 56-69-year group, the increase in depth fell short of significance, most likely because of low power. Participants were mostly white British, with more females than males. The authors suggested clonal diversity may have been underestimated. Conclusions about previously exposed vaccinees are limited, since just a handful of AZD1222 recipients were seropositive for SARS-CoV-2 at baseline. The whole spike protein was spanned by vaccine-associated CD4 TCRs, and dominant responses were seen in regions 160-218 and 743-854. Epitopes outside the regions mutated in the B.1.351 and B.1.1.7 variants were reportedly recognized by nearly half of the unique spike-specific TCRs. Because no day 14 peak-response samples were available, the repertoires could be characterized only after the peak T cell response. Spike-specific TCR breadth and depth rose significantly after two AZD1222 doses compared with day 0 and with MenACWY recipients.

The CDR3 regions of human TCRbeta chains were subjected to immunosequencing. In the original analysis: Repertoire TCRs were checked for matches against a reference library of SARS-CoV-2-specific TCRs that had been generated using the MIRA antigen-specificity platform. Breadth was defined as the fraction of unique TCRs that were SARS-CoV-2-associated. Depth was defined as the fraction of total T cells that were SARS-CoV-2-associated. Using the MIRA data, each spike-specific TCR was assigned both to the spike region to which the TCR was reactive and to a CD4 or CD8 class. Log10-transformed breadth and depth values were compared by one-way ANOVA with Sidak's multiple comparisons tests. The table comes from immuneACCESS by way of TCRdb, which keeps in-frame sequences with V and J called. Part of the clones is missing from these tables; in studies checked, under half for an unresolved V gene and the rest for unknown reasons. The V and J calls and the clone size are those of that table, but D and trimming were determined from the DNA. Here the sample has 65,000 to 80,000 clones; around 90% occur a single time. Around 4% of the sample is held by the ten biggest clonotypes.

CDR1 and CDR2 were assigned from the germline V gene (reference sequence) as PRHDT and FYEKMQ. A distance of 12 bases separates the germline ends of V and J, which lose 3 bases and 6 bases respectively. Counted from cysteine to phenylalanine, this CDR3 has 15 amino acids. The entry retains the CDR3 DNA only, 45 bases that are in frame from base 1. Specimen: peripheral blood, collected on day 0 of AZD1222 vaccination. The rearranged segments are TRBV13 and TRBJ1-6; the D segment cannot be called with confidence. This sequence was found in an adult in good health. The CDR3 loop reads CASSFGGQPNSPLHF. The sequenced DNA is TGTGCCAGCAGCTTTGGTGGGCAGCCTAATTCACCCCTCCACTTT. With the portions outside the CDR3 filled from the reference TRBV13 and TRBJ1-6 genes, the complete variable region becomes AAGVIQSPRHLIKEKRETATLKCYPIPRHDTVYWYQQGPGQDPQFLISFYEKMQSDKGSIPDRFSAQQFSDYHSELNMSSLELGDSALYFCASSFGGQPNSPLHFGNGTRLTVT.